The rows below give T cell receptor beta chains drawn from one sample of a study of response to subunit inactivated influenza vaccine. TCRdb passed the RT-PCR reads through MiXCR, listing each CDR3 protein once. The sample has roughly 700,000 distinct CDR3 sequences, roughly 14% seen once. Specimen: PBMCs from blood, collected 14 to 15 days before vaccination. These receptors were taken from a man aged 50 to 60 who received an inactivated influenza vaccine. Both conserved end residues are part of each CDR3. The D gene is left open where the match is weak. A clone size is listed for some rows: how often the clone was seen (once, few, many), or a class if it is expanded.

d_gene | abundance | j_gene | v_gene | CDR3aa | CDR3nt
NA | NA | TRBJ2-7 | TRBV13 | CASSGVGTGYYEQYF | TGTGCCAGCAGCGGAGTTGGCACAGGGTATTACGAGCAGTACTTC
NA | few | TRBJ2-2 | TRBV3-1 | CASSDLNTGELFF | TGTGCCAGCAGCGATCTAAACACCGGGGAGCTGTTTTTT
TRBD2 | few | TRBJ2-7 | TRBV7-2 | CASSPSGSQQYF | TGTGCCAGCAGCCCTAGCGGGAGTCAGCAGTACTTC
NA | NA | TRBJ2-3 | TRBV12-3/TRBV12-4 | CASTPVSTDTQYF | TGTGCCAGCACCCCGGTGAGCACAGATACGCAGTATTTT
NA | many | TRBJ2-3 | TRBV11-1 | CASNTQGRSTDTQYF | TGTGCCAGCAACACCCAGGGCAGGAGCACAGATACGCAGTATTTT
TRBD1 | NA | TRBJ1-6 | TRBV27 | CASRRDRGSGNSPLHF | TGTGCCAGCAGGAGAGACAGGGGGTCTGGCAATTCACCCCTCCACTTT
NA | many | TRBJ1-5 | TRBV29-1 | CSVVDGINQPQHF | TGCAGCGTTGTGGACGGCATAAATCAGCCCCAGCATTTT
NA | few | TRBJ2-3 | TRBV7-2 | CASSLGSSWVTDTQYF | TGTGCCAGCAGCTTAGGGTCTAGCTGGGTCACAGATACGCAGTATTTT
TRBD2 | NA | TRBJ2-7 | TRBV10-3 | CAISGTSGGAYEQYF | TGTGCCATCAGTGGCACTAGCGGGGGGGCCTACGAGCAGTACTTC
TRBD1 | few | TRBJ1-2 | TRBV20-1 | CSARFRQGPYGYTF | TGCAGTGCTAGGTTTCGACAGGGACCCTATGGCTACACCTTC
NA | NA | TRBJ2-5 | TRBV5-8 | CASSTRAPGQTQYF | TGTGCCAGCAGCACCCGGGCCCCAGGACAGACCCAGTACTTC
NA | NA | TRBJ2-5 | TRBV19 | CASSAELGPVRGETQYF | TGTGCCAGTAGTGCGGAACTGGGACCAGTAAGGGGAGAGACCCAGTACTTC
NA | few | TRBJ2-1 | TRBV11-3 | CASSHLTRPNEQFF | TGTGCCAGCAGCCACCTAACCAGGCCCAATGAGCAGTTCTTC
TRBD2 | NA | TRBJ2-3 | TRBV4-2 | CASSQAWAGGSTDTQYF | TGTGCCAGCAGCCAAGCGTGGGCGGGAGGGAGCACAGATACGCAGTATTTT
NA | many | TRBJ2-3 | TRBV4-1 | CASSQEPLQYQGDTQYF | TGCGCCAGCAGCCAAGAACCTCTCCAGTACCAGGGAGATACGCAGTATTTT
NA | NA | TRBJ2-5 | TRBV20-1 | CSADPTGAETQYF | TGCAGTGCTGACCCGACAGGTGCGGAGACCCAGTACTTC
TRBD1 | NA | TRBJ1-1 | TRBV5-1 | CATRRGTGGLMNTEAFF | TGCGCCACCCGCAGGGGGACAGGGGGCCTCATGAACACTGAAGCTTTCTTT
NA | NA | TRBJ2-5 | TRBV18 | CASSPWGPETQYF | TGTGCCAGCTCACCATGGGGTCCGGAGACCCAGTACTTC
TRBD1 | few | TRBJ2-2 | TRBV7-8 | CASSLKWGQGVTGELFF | TGTGCCAGCAGCTTAAAATGGGGACAGGGGGTTACCGGGGAGCTGTTTTTT
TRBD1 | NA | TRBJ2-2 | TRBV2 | CASSEMAGGTGELFF | TGTGCCAGCAGTGAAATGGCAGGGGGCACCGGGGAGCTGTTTTTT
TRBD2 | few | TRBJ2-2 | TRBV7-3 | CASSYSGSSSGELFF | TGTGCCAGCAGCTATAGCGGGAGTAGCTCCGGGGAGCTGTTTTTT
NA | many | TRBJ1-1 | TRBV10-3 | CAISDMGWTEAFF | TGTGCCATCAGTGATATGGGTTGGACTGAAGCTTTCTTT
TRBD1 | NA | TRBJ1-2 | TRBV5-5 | CASSIEPTGGFYGYTF | TGTGCCAGCAGCATCGAACCGACAGGGGGGTTCTATGGCTACACCTTC
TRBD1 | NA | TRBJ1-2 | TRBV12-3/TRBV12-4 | CASSLGTGGTLGYTF | TGTGCCAGCAGTTTAGGGACAGGGGGAACCCTTGGCTACACCTTC
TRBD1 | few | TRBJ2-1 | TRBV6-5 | CASSYSVTGNNEQFF | TGTGCCAGCAGTTATTCCGTGACAGGGAACAATGAGCAGTTCTTC
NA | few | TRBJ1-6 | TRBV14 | CASSQEVRNSPLHF | TGTGCCAGCAGCCAAGAAGTCCGTAATTCACCCCTCCACTTT
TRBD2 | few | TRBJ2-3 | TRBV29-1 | CSVDLAGGRYSTDTQYF | TGCAGCGTTGACCTAGCGGGAGGGCGGTATAGCACAGATACGCAGTATTTT
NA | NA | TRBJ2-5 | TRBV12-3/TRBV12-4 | CASSLGAAGGQETQYF | TGTGCCAGCAGTTTAGGGGCAGCCGGGGGACAAGAGACCCAGTACTTC
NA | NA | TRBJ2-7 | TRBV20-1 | CSAPQVSSYEQYF | TGCAGTGCCCCACAGGTTAGCTCCTACGAGCAGTACTTC
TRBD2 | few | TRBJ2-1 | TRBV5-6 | CASSRLAGFSYNEQFF | TGTGCCAGCAGCCGACTAGCGGGATTCTCCTACAATGAGCAGTTCTTC
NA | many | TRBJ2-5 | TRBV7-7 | CASSMDRQETQYF | TGTGCTAGCAGCATGGACAGACAAGAGACCCAGTACTTC
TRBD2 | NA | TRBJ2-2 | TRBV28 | CASSPRTSRVIGELFF | TGTGCCAGCAGCCCACGGACTAGCCGGGTTATTGGGGAGCTGTTTTTT
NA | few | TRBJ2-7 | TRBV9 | CASSPQDLRYEQYF | TGTGCCAGCAGCCCCCAGGACCTCCGGTACGAGCAGTACTTC
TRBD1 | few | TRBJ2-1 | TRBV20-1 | CSARDRESYNEQFF | TGCAGTGCGAGGGACAGGGAGTCCTACAATGAGCAGTTCTTC
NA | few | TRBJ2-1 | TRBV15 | CATSPRLMTGESEQFF | TGTGCCACCAGCCCTCGACTCATGACAGGTGAAAGTGAGCAGTTCTTC
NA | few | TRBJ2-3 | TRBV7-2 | CASRISGITDTQYF | TGTGCCAGCAGAATAAGCGGAATCACAGATACGCAGTATTTT
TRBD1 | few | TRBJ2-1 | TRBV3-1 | CASSQGDSFNEQFF | TGTGCCAGCAGCCAAGGGGACAGTTTCAATGAGCAGTTCTTC